This TCR beta chain appears in the sequencing data of a study of Ad26.COV2.S vaccination and SARS-CoV-2 variants. General observations from the study: Reports say spike-specific CD8+ and CD4+ T cell responses covered substantial breadth after vaccination.

Treatment specified: some 19 received Ad26.COV2.S at low or high dose, single or two shots; about 5 received placebo; per-sample allocation not given. At day 63 after the first vaccine or placebo injection, samples were drawn. Worth noting for this clone: Its antigen remains unknown.

TCRdb's copy holds only in-frame clones and misses some; the assay was immunoSEQ multiplex PCR. The sample has 440,000 or so clones; around 91% are singletons. The clonotype originates from a person aged 18-65 years who received the Ad26.COV2.S COVID-19 vaccine or a placebo. Sample: peripheral blood, taken in a trial of Ad26.COV2.S vaccine versus placebo.

CDR3 nucleotides: TGTGCCAGCAGCCAAGATCTCACCATGGGGGTCTCGATTTTAACTAATGAAAAACTGTTTTTT. This translates into CASSQDLTMGVSILTNEKLFF. The chain carries TRBV4-2 and TRBJ1-4, with D perhaps TRBD1 (5 bases). V dropped 0 bases and J dropped 1 base, with 24 bases sitting between them. The CDR3 runs 21 residues. Germline lookup yields CDR1 LGHNA and CDR2 YNFKEQ.